One sample yielded the 8 T cell receptor beta chains listed below, sequenced in a study of identical twins. TCRdb re-called the 5' RACE reads with MiXCR, one entry per CDR3 protein. The data hold some 660,000 distinct CDR3 sequences, with 8.6% observed a single time. These data were also reused for a study on yellow fever vaccine responses in identical twins.

Material for sequencing was PBMCs. These receptors originate from a woman between 18 and 30 years old in good health.

Only a few counts were recorded for this clonotype. The V gene is TRBV12-3 or TRBV12-4, the J gene TRBJ2-7, with TRBD2 matching 7 bases. The trim removed 2 bases at V and 7 bases at J, leaving 5 bases unmatched. CDR3 length: 13 residues. In nucleotides, the CDR3 is TGTGCCAGCAGTTTACCGCTAGCGGAAGAGCAGTACTTC. This sequence encodes CASSLPLAEEQYF.

This clonotype has ten or more counts. V gene TRBV5-1 combines with J gene TRBJ2-7; maybe TRBD2 (6 bases). V was shortened by 0 bases and J by 3 bases, with 13 bases between the two germline ends. Germline CDR1 SGHRS, CDR2 YFSETQ. The CDR3 sequence is 15 residues long. CDR3 protein: CASSLDETSNYEQYF. In DNA, the CDR3 is TGCGCCAGCAGCTTGGATGAGACTAGTAACTACGAGCAGTACTTC.

This clonotype was counted many times. The V and J genes are TRBV9 and TRBJ2-5; 9 bases are a match to TRBD2. Germline V gene sequence: CDR1 SGDLS, CDR2 YYNGEE. This CDR3 region has 17 residues. V lost 0 bases, J lost 2 bases, and 8 bases stayed unmatched. The CDR3 nucleotides are TGTGCCAGCAGCGTAGACCCAGCGGGGGGTATTCAAGAGACCCAGTACTTC. Translated, it gives CASSVDPAGGIQETQYF.

This clonotype was counted a few times. The V call is TRBV11-2, the J call TRBJ2-4, with a possible D match to TRBD2 (6 bases). Trimming took 5 bases from V and 2 from J, leaving 22 bases between them. This CDR3 has 18 amino acids. From germline, CDR1 is SGHAT and CDR2 FQNNGV. DNA for the CDR3: TGTGCCAGCAGCCCTAGGGGCCAGGGAGGAGGGACCAAAAACATTCAGTACTTC. Translated: CASSPRGQGGGTKNIQYF.

A few counts support this clonotype. This sequence joins TRBV24-1 and TRBJ2-5, with 9 bases fitting TRBD1. V was pared by 7 bases and J by 4 bases, with 6 bases of the junction left unmatched. The CDR3 totals 14 residues. Germline CDR1 KGHDR, CDR2 SFDVKD. The CDR3 protein is CATRETGGGETQYF. The CDR3 bases are TGTGCCACCAGAGAGACAGGGGGAGGAGAGACCCAGTACTTC.

This clonotype appeared a few times. The rearrangement links TRBV21-1 to TRBJ2-6; the D segment call TRBD1 is taken from the table without a DNA check. TRBV21-1 is flagged as a pseudogene. The CDR3 is 16 amino acids. CDR3 DNA: TGTGCCAGCAGCAAAGTTAGGGGGGCGAGTCGCAACGTCCTGACTTTC. Translation gives CASSKVRGASRNVLTF.

This clonotype was found many times. V usage is TRBV5-5 and J usage is TRBJ1-5, with 10 bases matching TRBD1. The ends lost 4 bases at V and 2 bases at J; junction bases unmatched: 3. The CDR3 sequence is 15 residues long. CDR1 and CDR2 from the germline V gene are SGHKS and YYEKEE (reference sequence). This CDR3 is CASSPGTGGNQPQHF. The DNA for the CDR3 is TGTGCCAGCAGCCCCGGGACAGGGGGCAATCAGCCCCAGCATTTT.

The sample holds a few counts of this clonotype. The V call is TRBV12-3 or TRBV12-4, the J call TRBJ1-2, with 11 bases matching TRBD1. Trimming cost V 6 bases and J 6 bases; bases outside gene matches: 3. The CDR3 is 13 amino acids. In nucleotides, the CDR3 is TGTGCCAGCAGACCGGACAGGGGGCATGGCTACACCTTC. It yields the protein CASRPDRGHGYTF.